The text below deals with one T cell receptor (beta chain). Its antigen is unidentified. Germline CDR1 is MNHNY and CDR2 is SVGAGI (reference sequence). The CDR3 length is 16 residues. Through a sample-barcoded 5' primer and a J-beta primer mix, a second PCR was run for about 6 to 11 cycles. A tag from a template-switch adaptor with 12 random nucleotides marked each cDNA molecule. TCRdb redid the calling of the 5' RACE reads with MiXCR, one entry per CDR3 protein. The sample lists some 550,000 distinct CDR3 sequences; around half were seen once. Drawn from each donor were 8.5 to 10 milliliters of peripheral blood. This record comes from a study of blood T cells in healthy people across ages. Broader study findings: It was held that diversity estimates obtained from one million T cells represented underestimates. Age showed a roughly linear inverse relationship with TCR beta diversity per million T cells.

The sample consisted of blood. The source of this sequence is a man at least 80 years old in good health. The chain joins TRBV6-6 to TRBJ2-5, with TRBD1 matching 9 bases. TRBJ2-7 explains the end of the DNA better; the J call may be wrong. CDR3 bases: TGTGCCAGCAGTTACGGGCAGACAGGGGGTAATGCCGAGCAGTACTTC. It is translated as CASSYGQTGGNAEQYF.